These T cell receptor beta chains were read from a single sample in a study of T-cell memory formation after mild COVID-19. Via MiXCR, TCRdb re-called the 5' RACE reads, giving one row per CDR3 protein. Of approximately 500,000 distinct CDR3 sequences in the sample, 20% to 30% were seen once. The sequencing sample was made of PBMCs or a T cell subset sorted from them (not recorded which). The receptors here all came from an adult woman who had mild COVID-19 (a few samples of this study predate the infection). Cell type and time point are not known. The CDR3 runs from the conserved cysteine through the conserved F or W. D genes are given only for firm matches. Where a row states a size, it is once, few, many or the class of an expanded clone; other rows omit it.

j_call,d_call,clone_size,v_call,cdr3_aa,cdr3_nt
TRBJ2-7,.,.,TRBV12-3/TRBV12-4,CASCGNSYEQYF,TGTGCCAGTTGCGGGAACTCCTACGAGCAGTACTTC
TRBJ1-5,.,few,TRBV9,CASSVGSSRPQHF,TGTGCCAGCAGCGTAGGTAGTTCCCGGCCCCAGCATTTT
TRBJ1-1,.,.,TRBV30,CAWGDGNTEAFF,TGTGCCTGGGGTGACGGGAACACTGAAGCTTTCTTT
TRBJ1-6,TRBD1,few,TRBV7-9,CASSYPGQDNSPLHF,TGTGCCAGCAGCTATCCGGGACAGGATAATTCACCCCTCCACTTT
TRBJ2-3,.,.,TRBV5-1,CASSLALAGGADTQYF,TGCGCCAGCAGCTTGGCACTAGCAGGAGGGGCAGATACGCAGTATTTT
TRBJ2-1,TRBD2,.,TRBV7-9,CASSPPAGVSYNEQFF,TGTGCCAGCAGCCCCCCAGCGGGAGTCTCCTACAATGAGCAGTTCTTC
TRBJ1-2,.,few,TRBV6-1,CASSYNPGTHYGYTF,TGTGCCAGCAGCTACAATCCGGGCACTCACTATGGCTACACCTTC
TRBJ1-2,TRBD1,few,TRBV7-2,CASSLVGTGNNYGYTF,TGTGCCAGCAGCTTAGTTGGGACAGGAAATAACTATGGCTACACCTTC
TRBJ2-1,TRBD1,few,TRBV29-1,CSAQTGAPQQFF,TGCAGCGCACAAACAGGGGCTCCCCAGCAGTTCTTC
TRBJ1-1,.,.,TRBV10-1,CARKRRGRTEAFF,TGCGCCAGAAAACGCAGGGGAAGGACTGAAGCTTTCTTT
TRBJ1-1,.,few,TRBV10-3,CAISEPPDTEAFF,TGTGCCATCAGTGAGCCCCCAGACACTGAAGCTTTCTTT
TRBJ1-2,TRBD1,.,TRBV27,CASSTTQGAGYTF,TGTGCCAGCAGTACCACGCAGGGGGCGGGCTACACCTTC
TRBJ2-7,TRBD1,.,TRBV4-3,CASSQNRNRGSYEQYF,TGCGCCAGCAGCCAAAACCGAAACAGGGGGAGTTACGAGCAGTACTTC
TRBJ2-7,.,.,TRBV3-1,CASGPGGAGEQYF,TGTGCCAGCGGGCCGGGGGGCGCAGGGGAGCAGTACTTC
TRBJ1-6,.,.,TRBV12-3/TRBV12-4,CASSLQLNSPLHF,TGTGCCAGCAGTTTACAGCTTAATTCACCCCTCCACTTT
TRBJ1-2,.,.,TRBV12-3/TRBV12-4,CASSRTVIDGYTF,TGTGCCAGCAGTCGGACCGTTATCGATGGCTACACCTTC
TRBJ2-3,.,.,TRBV11-3,CASSLGEAFTDTQYF,TGTGCCAGCAGCTTAGGGGAAGCATTCACAGATACGCAGTATTTT
TRBJ2-3,TRBD1,.,TRBV29-1,CSGGTGGTDTQYF,TGCAGCGGCGGGACAGGTGGCACAGATACGCAGTATTTT
TRBJ2-1,.,once,TRBV20-1,CSAWTDSNEQFF,TGCAGTGCCTGGACAGACTCCAATGAGCAGTTCTTC
TRBJ2-7,.,.,TRBV19,CASSINLIYEQYF,TGTGCCAGTAGTATTAACCTTATCTACGAGCAGTACTTC
TRBJ2-7,.,.,TRBV7-9,CASSVYRDRGYEQYF,TGTGCCAGCAGCGTATACCGGGACCGTGGATACGAGCAGTACTTC
TRBJ2-7,.,few,TRBV9,CASSVAVSSYEQYF,TGTGCCAGCAGCGTAGCAGTTAGCTCCTACGAGCAGTACTTC
TRBJ1-1,.,.,TRBV30,CAWSVGVGRRRQPEAFF,TGTGCCTGGAGTGTAGGGGTCGGTCGGAGGCGACAGCCTGAAGCTTTCTTT
TRBJ2-4,.,few,TRBV7-2,CASSSLGGGDIQYF,TGTGCCAGCTCCTCGCTCGGGGGCGGGGACATTCAGTACTTC
TRBJ1-1,.,.,TRBV12-3/TRBV12-4,CASSLAGEGVAFF,TGTGCCAGCAGTTTAGCGGGGGAGGGAGTAGCTTTCTTT
TRBJ2-7,TRBD2,.,TRBV6-2/TRBV6-3,CASSYLRETLLSSYEQYF,TGTGCCAGCAGTTACTTGCGGGAGACCCTACTCTCCTCCTACGAGCAGTACTTC
TRBJ1-2,TRBD1,few,TRBV5-1,CASSLMTGDYGYTF,TGCGCCAGCAGCTTGATGACAGGGGACTATGGCTACACCTTC
TRBJ2-3,TRBD1,.,TRBV7-9,CASSPRAKYGTATDTQYF,TGTGCCAGCAGCCCCCGCGCCAAATACGGGACAGCGACAGATACGCAGTATTTT
TRBJ2-1,.,.,TRBV5-6,CASSSAGNTEQFF,TGTGCCAGCAGCTCGGCCGGGAACACCGAGCAGTTCTTC
TRBJ1-1,.,few,TRBV29-1,CSVPGPIGGLAEAFF,TGCAGCGTGCCAGGACCGATTGGAGGCCTTGCTGAAGCTTTCTTT
TRBJ1-6,.,.,TRBV3-1,CASSQDSGERSPLHF,TGTGCCAGCAGCCAAGACTCAGGGGAGAGGTCACCCCTCCACTTT
TRBJ2-7,TRBD1,.,TRBV29-1,CSVEIPGQGIYEQYF,TGCAGCGTCGAGATACCGGGACAGGGGATATACGAGCAGTACTTC
TRBJ2-1,.,.,TRBV4-3,CASSQHVTASSYNEQFF,TGCGCCAGCAGCCAACACGTAACGGCGAGCTCCTACAATGAGCAGTTCTTC
TRBJ2-1,TRBD1,many,TRBV7-8,CASSRTGGNEQFF,TGTGCCAGCAGCCGTACAGGGGGGAATGAGCAGTTCTTC
TRBJ1-1,.,.,TRBV12-3/TRBV12-4,CASSPGPGMNTEAFF,TGTGCCAGCAGTCCAGGTCCAGGTATGAACACTGAAGCTTTCTTT
TRBJ2-2,TRBD1,.,TRBV12-3/TRBV12-4,CASSLRDRVNTGELFF,TGTGCCAGCAGTCTCCGGGACAGGGTGAACACCGGGGAGCTGTTTTTT
TRBJ1-1,TRBD1,few,TRBV19,CASRRTRSDRTNTEAFF,TGTGCCAGTAGGAGGACCCGTTCGGACAGGACGAACACTGAAGCTTTCTTT
TRBJ1-2,.,.,TRBV5-5,CASVSKQDYGYTF,TGTGCCAGCGTTTCCAAACAAGACTATGGCTACACCTTC
TRBJ2-5,.,.,TRBV7-9,CASSPLTQETQYF,TGTGCCAGCAGCCCCCTGACCCAAGAGACCCAGTACTTC
TRBJ1-5,.,medium-sized,TRBV2,CASTRGQNSNQPQHF,TGTGCCAGCACTAGAGGACAGAATAGCAATCAGCCCCAGCATTTT
TRBJ2-7,.,few,TRBV9,CASSVGGDRSYEQYF,TGTGCCAGCAGCGTAGGGGGGGACCGGTCCTACGAGCAGTACTTC
TRBJ1-2,TRBD1,.,TRBV7-9,CASSPRSAGGHEGYTF,TGTGCCAGCAGCCCCCGGTCGGCAGGGGGGCATGAAGGCTACACCTTC
TRBJ2-7,TRBD2,.,TRBV2,CASSAGLAYSYEQYF,TGTGCCAGCAGTGCGGGACTAGCGTACTCCTACGAGCAGTACTTC
TRBJ1-1,TRBD1,few,TRBV20-1,CSASTGGHTEAFF,TGCAGTGCGAGTACAGGGGGCCACACTGAAGCTTTCTTT
TRBJ1-1,.,many,TRBV7-8,CASSPNFRDSLNTEAFF,TGTGCCAGCAGCCCAAACTTCCGGGACTCCTTAAACACTGAAGCTTTCTTT
TRBJ2-3,.,few,TRBV19,CASRALSTDTQYF,TGTGCCAGTAGGGCCCTAAGCACAGATACGCAGTATTTT
TRBJ2-1,TRBD2,many,TRBV7-2,CASSLANLAGEQFF,TGTGCCAGCAGCTTAGCGAATCTAGCGGGTGAGCAGTTCTTC
TRBJ2-5,TRBD1,few,TRBV5-1,CASSLRPQGAVETQYF,TGCGCCAGCAGCTTGAGGCCTCAGGGGGCGGTAGAGACCCAGTACTTC
TRBJ2-7,TRBD1,.,TRBV13,CASSSRDRGHHEQYF,TGTGCCAGCAGCTCCAGGGACAGGGGGCACCACGAGCAGTACTTC
TRBJ1-2,.,.,TRBV2,CASSERWTANYGYTF,TGTGCCAGCAGTGAACGGTGGACCGCTAACTATGGCTACACCTTC
TRBJ2-4,.,few,TRBV9,CASSVGWQLAKNIQYF,TGTGCCAGCAGCGTAGGGTGGCAGCTAGCCAAAAACATTCAGTACTTC
TRBJ2-7,.,.,TRBV27,CASSVGAHYEQYF,TGTGCCAGCAGTGTCGGGGCCCACTACGAGCAGTACTTC
TRBJ2-1,TRBD2,few,TRBV19,CASSILAGAGNEQFF,TGTGCCAGTAGTATCCTCGCGGGAGCTGGGAATGAGCAGTTCTTC
TRBJ2-6,.,.,TRBV29-1,CSVVQGQSGANVLTF,TGCAGCGTTGTCCAGGGGCAAAGTGGGGCCAACGTCCTGACTTTC